This TCR beta chain comes out of a study of T cell responses to AZD1222 COVID-19 vaccine. Here immunoSEQ multiplex PCR was the method, and the copy in TCRdb shows in-frame clones only, minus some. This repertoire shows some 150,000 clones, approximately 86% found once; its top ten account for 5.5% to 7%. Trimming took 3 bases from V and 3 from J, leaving 9 bases between them. This CDR3 contains 14 residues. Germline CDR1 MDHEN, CDR2 SYDVKM. Study-wide points: Only after the peak T cell response were repertoires sampled. Rises in breadth and depth of Spike-specific TCRs came after two AZD1222 doses.

Turning to this clone: Antigen: not known.

This clonotype originated in an adult who had recovered from COVID-19. This sequence joins TRBV28 and TRBJ1-5; D is unresolved. This specimen consisted of peripheral blood, obtained after recovery from COVID-19. The CDR3 DNA reads as TGTGCCAGCAGTTTGTTCCGGGACAATCAGCCCCAGCATTTT. Translation: CASSLFRDNQPQHF. Complete variable domain (other parts from reference TRBV28 and TRBJ1-5): DVKVTQSSRYLVKRTGEKVFLECVQDMDHENMFWYRQDPGLGLRLIYFSYDVKMKEKGDIPEGYSVSREKKERFSLILESASTNQTSMYLCASSLFRDNQPQHFGDGTRLSIL.